These 23 T cell receptor beta chains were all obtained from the same sample, sequenced in a study of blood T cells in healthy people across ages. For the second PCR, which ran for about 7 to 11 cycles, a sample-barcoded 5' primer and a J-beta primer mix were used. TCRdb reprocessed the 5' RACE reads with MiXCR, giving one entry per CDR3 protein. This sample yields around 990,000 distinct CDR3 sequences, of which almost 25% are seen a single time; approximately 0.71% belongs to the top ten. These data were also filed under a second study, of T cells of mothers and their children.

The material sequenced was blood. These TCRs come from a girl aged 2-10 years in good health.

This clonotype appeared a few times. The V and J genes are TRBV11-2 and TRBJ2-2; 8 nucleotides match TRBD2. Per germline, CDR1 SGHAT and CDR2 FQNNGV. J gave up 1 base and V 5 bases, and 12 bases lay outside the gene matches. This CDR3 contains 18 residues. Here the CDR3 reads CASSPRGRLAGNTGELFF. CDR3 DNA: TGTGCCAGCAGCCCCCGGGGGCGTCTAGCGGGGAACACCGGGGAGCTGTTTTTT.

This clonotype was seen a handful of times. Its ends do not fully match the called genes, so a read error is possible. The rearrangement joins TRBV4-3 to TRBJ1-3; unclear D gene. CDR3 length: 13 residues. CDR1 and CDR2 from the germline V gene are LGHNA and YSLEER. As DNA, the CDR3 is TGCGCCAGCAGTACCGAATTACGAAACACCATATACTTT. This encodes CASSTELRNTIYF.

This chain connects TRBV20-1 to TRBJ1-4, with D perhaps TRBD1 (6 bases). The V end was cut by 0 bases, the J end by 7 bases, with 15 bases between. The CDR3 runs 15 residues. CDR1 DFQATT and CDR2 SNEGSKA come from the germline V gene (reference sequence). This chain's CDR3 is CSARDIQGRGEKLFF. CDR3 nucleotides: TGCAGTGCTAGAGATATCCAGGGGAGGGGTGAAAAACTGTTTTTT.

This sequence joins TRBV7-9 and TRBJ2-5, with D unclear. Deletions cut 2 bases from V and 5 bases from J, with 24 bases between. The germline gives CDR1 SEHNR, CDR2 FQNEAQ (reference sequence). This CDR3 is 18 amino acids long. In DNA form, the CDR3 reads TGTGCCAGCAGCTTAACACGGAGCCGGATGTCCCTTGGGGAGACCCAGTACTTC. It yields the protein CASSLTRSRMSLGETQYF.

This clonotype was detected a few times. The chain combines TRBV29-1 with TRBJ2-1, with unresolved D. In germline, CDR1 is SQVTM, CDR2 ANQGSEA. The length of the CDR3 is 14 residues. CDR3 coding DNA: TGCAGTTCAGCTGGCGTCCTCTCCTACAATGAGCAGTTCTTC. Translation gives CSSAGVLSYNEQFF.

The chain couples TRBV3-1 to TRBJ2-5; 10 bases map to TRBD2. The CDR3 covers 17 residues. V lost 5 bases and J lost 1; bases outside the gene matches: 10. Germline lookup yields CDR1 LGHDT and CDR2 YNNKEL (reference sequence). In DNA form, the CDR3 reads TGTGCCAGCAGCTCCCTGACTAGCGGGTTAACCCAAGAGACCCAGTACTTC. Amino acids: CASSSLTSGLTQETQYF.

The chain links TRBV29-1 to TRBJ2-1; possible D gene TRBD2, 5 bases. This CDR3 contains 13 residues. The V and J ends lost 6 bases and 5 bases respectively, with 14 bases between them. The V gene's germline CDR1 is SQVTM and CDR2 ANQGSEA. CDR3 sequence (DNA): TGCAGCGTCCTTGGGCCTAGCAACAATGAGCAGTTCTTC. As protein: CSVLGPSNNEQFF.

This clonotype appeared a single time. Given the absence of the conserved phenylalanine or tryptophan at the CDR3 end, a read error is likely. The rearrangement joins TRBV15 to TRBJ1-1, with TRBD1 as a possible D gene (5 bases). CDR1 is LNHNV and CDR2 is YYDKDF in the germline V gene (reference sequence). V lost 0 bases and J 4 bases, leaving 12 bases between the germline ends. There are 15 residues in the CDR3. The CDR3 is CATSRDPGFSTEAFS. The CDR3 region has the DNA TGTGCCACCAGCAGAGATCCAGGGTTCAGCACTGAAGCTTTCTCT.

CDR3 in DNA: TGTGCCAGCAGTAGGCCGGACATCCAAGAGACCCAGTACTTC. Amino acids: CASSRPDIQETQYF. The chain is built from TRBV28 and TRBJ2-5, with D maybe TRBD1 (5 bases). The V gene's germline CDR1 is MDHEN and CDR2 SYDVKM. Trimming pared 5 bases from V and 1 base from J, leaving 11 bases between. The CDR3 has 14 residues.

This clonotype was detected only a few times. V is TRBV28 and J is TRBJ2-7, with D perhaps matching TRBD2 (6 bases). Germline-derived CDR1 and CDR2 are MDHEN and SYDVKM. This CDR3 has 15 amino acids. The V end was cut by 3 bases, the J end by 2 bases, with 14 bases between. In nucleotides, the CDR3 is TGTGCCAGCAGTTTTAAGGCGGAGGGCCCCTACGAGCAGTACTTC. Encoded protein: CASSFKAEGPYEQYF.

This clonotype was observed a handful of times. The chain carries TRBV6-6 and TRBJ1-5, with D uncertain. Germline V gene lookup returns CDR1 MNHNY and CDR2 SVGAGI (reference sequence). CDR3 length: 13 residues. Trimming shortened V by 2 bases and J by 7 bases, and 9 bases separated the two germline ends. The chain's CDR3 is CASSYHPRQPQHF. The CDR3 DNA sequence: TGTGCCAGCAGTTACCACCCTCGACAGCCCCAGCATTTT.

J is TRBJ2-7 and V is TRBV12-3 or TRBV12-4; perhaps TRBD2 as D (5 bases). V lost 3 bases to trimming and J lost 12 bases, with 12 bases between them. The CDR3 spans 11 residues. CDR3 nucleotides: TGTGCCAGCAGTTTGGGATCCGAGGGGTACTTC. It yields the protein CASSLGSEGYF.

This chain joins TRBV5-1 and TRBJ2-5; the D is unclear. Germline V gene sequence: CDR1 SGHRS, CDR2 YFSETQ. Trimming cost V 3 bases and J 0 bases, with 15 bases left between them. The CDR3 totals 16 residues. The CDR3 nucleotides read TGCGCCAGCAGCTGGGAACTACCCCCGTACCAAGAGACCCAGTACTTC. Encoded protein: CASSWELPPYQETQYF.

Turning to this clonotype: Germline and junction disagree at one end, which may indicate a read error. J is TRBJ2-3 and V is TRBV29-1; D gene uncertain. CDR3 length equals 12 residues. Germline values: CDR1 SQVTM, CDR2 ANQGSEA. The CDR3 region has the DNA TGCAGCGTTGAAGATCTTTCCCCGACCCCACAATTT. It codes for CSVEDLSPTPQF.

This clonotype was seen at least ten times. The CDR3 coding sequence is TGTGCCAGCAGTTTAGCAGGAAGCACCTACGAGCAGTACTTC. Protein sequence: CASSLAGSTYEQYF. The J gene is TRBJ2-7, the V gene TRBV28; D remains ambiguous. This CDR3 comprises 14 residues. V lost 2 bases and J 2 bases, leaving 10 bases between the germline ends. The V gene's germline CDR1 is MDHEN and CDR2 SYDVKM.

V gene TRBV7-8 combines with J gene TRBJ2-1; possibly TRBD2 for D (6 bases). This CDR3 is 15 amino acids long. Germline V gene sequence: CDR1 SGHVS, CDR2 FQNEAQ. Between the trimmed V and J ends, which lost 4 bases and 2 bases, there was a span of 12 bases. The CDR3 sequence is CASSSRTNTYNEQFF. The CDR3 DNA sequence: TGTGCCAGCAGCTCGCGGACTAACACCTACAATGAGCAGTTCTTC.

This chain links TRBV10-2 with TRBJ2-3; TRBD2 aligns across 7 bases. From germline, CDR1 is WSHSY and CDR2 SAAADI. Trimming at V came to 3 bases and at J to 2 bases, leaving 8 bases not matched to a gene. CDR3 size: 16 residues. DNA of the CDR3: TGCGCCAGCAGTGATACTTTCGGGGGGATCACAGATACGCAGTATTTT. This gives the protein CASSDTFGGITDTQYF.

This clonotype has just a few counts. CDR3 loop: CASSSFQGYEQYF. CDR3 DNA sequence: TGTGCCAGCAGCTCATTCCAGGGGTACGAGCAGTACTTC. This chain connects TRBV13 to TRBJ2-5; weak D call: TRBD1 (6 bases). Gene TRBJ2-7 matches the end of the DNA better, so the J call may be wrong. Germline V gene sequence: CDR1 PRHDT, CDR2 FYEKMQ (reference sequence). The CDR3 is 13 amino acids.

In regard to this clonotype: A junction end diverges from the germline sequence, so it may reflect a read error. The chain links TRBV20-1 to TRBJ1-4; TRBD1 matches 7 bases. Looked up from germline, CDR1 is DFQATT and CDR2 is SNEGSKA (reference sequence). The CDR3 runs 16 residues. The CDR3, as DNA: TGCAGCGCTAGGAGCCGGACAGGTGCAACTAATGAAAAACTGTTTTTT. Translation gives CSARSRTGATNEKLFF.

V and J are TRBV24-1 and TRBJ2-2, with D unclear. The germline CDR1 and CDR2 sequences are KGHDR and SFDVKD. The CDR3 is 12 amino acids. Trimming shortened V by 5 bases and J by 5 bases, and 5 bases separated the two germline ends. The CDR3 region has the DNA TGTGCCACCAGTGTCACGACCGGGGAGCTGTTTTTT. Encoded protein: CATSVTTGELFF.

This clonotype has just a few counts. A read error may account for a junction end that differs from germline. The genes are TRBV4-3 and TRBJ2-5; 7 positions agree with TRBD2. The closer fit of TRBJ2-7 to the DNA end suggests the J call may be wrong. Germline V gene data show CDR1 as LGHNA and CDR2 as YSLEER. This CDR3 contains 14 residues. CDR3 sequence: CASSKRGDSCEQYF. The CDR3 DNA sequence: TGCGCCAGCAGCAAGCGGGGTGACTCCTGCGAGCAGTACTTC.

J is TRBJ1-3 and V is TRBV10-3; D is perhaps TRBD1 (5 bases). Germline-derived CDR1 and CDR2 are ENHRY and SYGVKD. V was shortened by 8 bases and J by 0 bases, with 14 bases between the two germline ends. The CDR3 is made up of 15 amino acids. CDR3 sequence reads: CAIEDRGSSGNTIYF. CDR3 in DNA: TGTGCCATCGAGGACCGGGGCAGCTCTGGAAACACCATATATTTT.

This clonotype has a count of ten or more. This rearrangement joins TRBV6-5 to TRBJ1-4; D perhaps matches TRBD1 (5 bases). CDR3 size: 13 residues. The germline CDR1 and CDR2 sequences are MNHEY and SVGAGI. Trimming left V 6 bases short and J 4 bases short, with 9 bases between. CDR3 DNA sequence: TGTGCCAGCAGCCGAGACAGTAATGAAAAACTGTTTTTT. Encoded protein: CASSRDSNEKLFF.